This T cell receptor (beta chain) comes out of a study of metastatic and nonmetastatic thyroid tumors. About the study: Repertoire comparisons spanned blood and tumor or nodule tissue from malignant and benign thyroid patients.

Until they underwent thyroid surgery, no patient had received any treatment. Overall study results and limits: Across blood and tumor, TCR beta diversity in malignant thyroid tumors was reportedly significantly higher than in benign nodules.

This clone has a handful of counts. Its target is unknown. Germline assignment: CDR1 LNHDA and CDR2 SQIVND (reference sequence). The CDR3 has 12 residues. V shed 4 bases and J shed 5 bases, with 8 bases lying between them. TCRdb re-called the PCR reads with MiXCR. The table shows 35,000 to 50,000 clones, with about 3.2% occurring only once. This TCR was sampled from a female donor with papillary thyroid cancer or a benign thyroid nodule (not recorded which). Some clones in this sample may be carry-over from other donors' samples. Sequenced input: blood. V is TRBV19 and J is TRBJ1-1; TRBD1 might be the D (5 bases). CDR3 in DNA: TGTGCCAGTAGTACCAGACAGACTGAAGCTTTCTTT. Translated: CASSTRQTEAFF. Combining the CDR3 with reference TRBV19 and TRBJ1-1 gives the whole variable domain DGGITQSPKYLFRKEGQNVTLSCEQNLNHDAMYWYRQDPGQGLRLIYYSQIVNDFQKGDIAEGYSVSREKKESFPLTVTSAQKNPTAFYLCASSTRQTEAFFGQGTRLTVV.